This T cell receptor beta chain originates from a study of blood T cell repertoires in COVID-19 (dated by TCRdb to 2018 to 2021). A note on the overall study: Samples from collaborators originated in the United States, Italy and Spain and spanned both the acute and convalescent phases of COVID-19. The dataset comprised deeply sampled blood TCRbeta repertoires from subjects exposed to, actively infected with, or recovered from COVID-19. Where HLA class I and class II types were available, the types were taken from metadata supplied by the sample provider, not from assay-based typing. The sample metadata nearly always contained a de-identified subject ID, COVID-19 status, age in years and sex. A freely available public database, intended as a resource for researchers studying the immune response to SARS-CoV-2, is where the repertoires were released. The material from the prospective study consisted of cDNA or gDNA derived from T cells, B-cell-depleted T cells, or PBMCs. Samples came from the ongoing ImmuneRACE study (first 160 participants) plus 1,254 subjects from 6 global collaborators.

General study outcomes and caveats: Clinical and demographic metadata were provided uncurated, with the amount varying by source and participant.

The immunoSEQ Assay, a bias-controlled multiplex PCR, was used to amplify TCRbeta CDR3 regions from genomic DNA. In the authors' own workflow: Within the assay, amplification of reference gene primers was used to estimate how many nucleated cells each sample contained. To quantify the absolute abundance of each unique TCRbeta CDR3 rearrangement, sequence reads were collapsed and filtered. Productive Simpson clonality was computed per sample as the square root of Simpson's diversity index over productive rearrangements. TCRdb re-hosts the immuneACCESS table, in-frame sequences only. Its copies lack some clones; in the studies checked, an unresolved V gene accounts for under half of them, and the cause for the rest is not known. V and J calls and clone size are as listed in that table; D and trimming were resolved from the DNA. The sample contains about 52,000 clones, about 90% of them found a single time. In total, the top ten clones hold about a sixth of the sample.

Looking up the germline V gene yields CDR1 MGHRA and CDR2 YSYEKL. From its cysteine to its phenylalanine, the CDR3 spans 14 amino acids. Left in the record is the CDR3 DNA by itself, 42 bases read in frame from the first base. The germline ends are 12 bases apart after V is trimmed by 6 bases and J by 1 base. Of note for this clone: Its cognate antigen has yet to be identified. No much larger clone exists at a distance of one base, and base qualities are not known.

The collaborating institutions used their own protocols to collect whole blood in K2EDTA tubes. For TCRbeta analysis, collaborator samples were shipped as frozen whole blood, as isolated PBMCs, or as DNA extracted from either sample type. Sequenced input: peripheral blood. The sequence was obtained from a human donor with active COVID-19. The donor label of this sample is uncertain. The chain is assembled from TRBV4-1 and TRBJ2-5; the D gene identity is not certain. The base sequence is TGCGCCAGCAGTCGAGACAACACCCAAGAGACCCAGTACTTC. This yields the protein CASSRDNTQETQYF.